Listed below are T cell receptor beta chains from one sample, sequenced in a study of beta chain features in type 1 diabetes. Repertoires were generated with immunoSEQ multiplex PCR, while TCRdb's copy carries only in-frame clones and drops some. The table has about 180,000 clones, less than 15% seen once. Sequenced: central memory CD4+ T cells from blood. These receptors all come from a woman in her late teens or twenties in good health. Both conserved end residues are part of each CDR3. The order of the fields is D gene, clone size, V gene, J gene, CDR3 protein, CDR3 DNA. D genes are given only for firm matches. Where a row states a size, it is once, few, many or the class of an expanded clone; other rows omit it.

d_gene: TRBD1; abundance: .; v_gene: TRBV12-5; j_gene: TRBJ2-1; CDR3aa: CASGLGDRRGKFF; CDR3nt: TGTGCTAGTGGTTTGGGGGACAGGCGAGGCAAGTTCTTC
d_gene: TRBD2; abundance: many; v_gene: TRBV29-1; j_gene: TRBJ2-1; CDR3aa: CSVVPREYEQFF; CDR3nt: TGCAGCGTTGTGCCGCGGGAGTATGAGCAGTTCTTC
d_gene: .; abundance: .; v_gene: TRBV5-4; j_gene: TRBJ2-3; CDR3aa: CASSLAPSTDTQYF; CDR3nt: TGTGCCAGCAGCTTGGCTCCGAGCACAGATACGCAGTATTTT
d_gene: .; abundance: few; v_gene: TRBV7-2; j_gene: TRBJ2-3; CDR3aa: CASSLGARGSDTQYF; CDR3nt: TGTGCCAGCAGCTTAGGTGCCCGAGGGTCAGATACGCAGTATTTT
d_gene: .; abundance: .; v_gene: TRBV2; j_gene: TRBJ1-2; CDR3aa: CASSVQGRDGYTF; CDR3nt: TGTGCCAGCAGCGTACAGGGTAGGGATGGCTACACCTTC
d_gene: TRBD1; abundance: .; v_gene: TRBV28; j_gene: TRBJ2-1; CDR3aa: CASSRTGIQAYNEQFF; CDR3nt: TGTGCCAGCAGCCGGACAGGGATACAAGCTTACAATGAGCAGTTCTTC
d_gene: .; abundance: few; v_gene: TRBV5-1; j_gene: TRBJ2-3; CDR3aa: CASTLAAWGDTQYF; CDR3nt: TGCGCCAGCACATTAGCGGCCTGGGGAGATACGCAGTATTTT
d_gene: TRBD1; abundance: few; v_gene: TRBV7-8; j_gene: TRBJ2-2; CDR3aa: CASSFGWQGDTGELFF; CDR3nt: TGTGCCAGCAGCTTCGGGTGGCAGGGGGACACCGGGGAGCTGTTTTTT
d_gene: .; abundance: .; v_gene: TRBV9; j_gene: TRBJ2-1; CDR3aa: CASSVGAGAYNEQFF; CDR3nt: TGTGCCAGCAGCGTAGGCGCAGGGGCCTACAATGAGCAGTTCTTC
d_gene: .; abundance: .; v_gene: TRBV27; j_gene: TRBJ2-7; CDR3aa: CASRSLSSLRNEQYF; CDR3nt: TGTGCCAGCAGATCCCTCTCTAGCCTCCGGAACGAGCAGTACTTC
d_gene: TRBD2; abundance: .; v_gene: TRBV18; j_gene: TRBJ2-7; CDR3aa: CASSPTSGSDEQYF; CDR3nt: TGTGCCAGCTCACCTACTAGCGGGAGTGACGAGCAGTACTTC
d_gene: .; abundance: few; v_gene: TRBV5-1; j_gene: TRBJ2-5; CDR3aa: CASSSGQNLLQETQYF; CDR3nt: TGCGCCAGCAGCTCTGGACAGAACCTTCTTCAAGAGACCCAGTACTTC
d_gene: TRBD1; abundance: .; v_gene: TRBV5-1; j_gene: TRBJ2-1; CDR3aa: CASRLDRVTDEQFF; CDR3nt: TGCGCCAGCAGATTAGACAGGGTCACGGATGAGCAGTTCTTC
d_gene: .; abundance: .; v_gene: TRBV30; j_gene: TRBJ1-2; CDR3aa: CAWSVLIVGGVGYTF; CDR3nt: TGTGCCTGGAGTGTACTCATAGTCGGGGGAGTTGGCTACACCTTC
d_gene: .; abundance: few; v_gene: TRBV5-4; j_gene: TRBJ2-5; CDR3aa: CASSPPGARETQYF; CDR3nt: TGTGCCAGCAGCCCCCCAGGGGCCCGAGAGACCCAGTACTTC
d_gene: .; abundance: .; v_gene: TRBV30; j_gene: TRBJ2-3; CDR3aa: CAWSVRASPSTDTQYF; CDR3nt: TGTGCCTGGAGTGTACGGGCTAGCCCTAGCACAGATACGCAGTATTTT
d_gene: .; abundance: few; v_gene: TRBV5-1; j_gene: TRBJ2-3; CDR3aa: CASSLHTEDTQYF; CDR3nt: TGCGCCAGCAGCTTGCATACAGAAGATACGCAGTATTTT
d_gene: .; abundance: .; v_gene: TRBV7-9; j_gene: TRBJ2-6; CDR3aa: CASSFWDTSGANVLTF; CDR3nt: TGTGCCAGCAGCTTCTGGGACACCTCTGGGGCCAACGTCCTGACTTTC
d_gene: .; abundance: few; v_gene: TRBV28; j_gene: TRBJ2-7; CDR3aa: CASSHSQLYEQYF; CDR3nt: TGTGCCAGCAGTCACTCACAGCTGTACGAGCAGTACTTC
d_gene: .; abundance: .; v_gene: TRBV7-9; j_gene: TRBJ2-2; CDR3aa: CASSSGELFF; CDR3nt: TGTGCCAGCAGCTCTGGGGAGCTGTTTTTT
d_gene: .; abundance: .; v_gene: TRBV6-1; j_gene: TRBJ2-2; CDR3aa: CASSLGGNTGELFF; CDR3nt: TGTGCCAGCAGTCTAGGAGGGAACACCGGGGAGCTGTTTTTT
d_gene: .; abundance: few; v_gene: TRBV5-6; j_gene: TRBJ2-2; CDR3aa: CASSARAPRDGELFF; CDR3nt: TGTGCCAGCAGTGCGAGGGCACCTCGGGACGGGGAGCTGTTTTTT
d_gene: TRBD1; abundance: many; v_gene: TRBV29-1; j_gene: TRBJ1-1; CDR3aa: CSVVAGGTGAFF; CDR3nt: TGCAGCGTTGTGGCAGGGGGGACCGGAGCTTTCTTT